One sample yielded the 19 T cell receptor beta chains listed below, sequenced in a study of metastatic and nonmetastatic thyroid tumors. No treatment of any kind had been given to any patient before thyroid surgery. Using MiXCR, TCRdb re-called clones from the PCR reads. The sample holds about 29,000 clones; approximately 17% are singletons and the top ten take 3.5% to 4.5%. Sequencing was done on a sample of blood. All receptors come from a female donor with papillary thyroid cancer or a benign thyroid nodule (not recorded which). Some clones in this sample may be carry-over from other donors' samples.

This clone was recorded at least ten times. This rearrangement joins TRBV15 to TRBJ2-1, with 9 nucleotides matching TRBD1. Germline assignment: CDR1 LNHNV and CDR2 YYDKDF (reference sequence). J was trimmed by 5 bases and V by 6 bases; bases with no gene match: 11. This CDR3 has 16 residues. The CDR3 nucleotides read TGTGCCACCAGTAGCCCCGGGACAGGGCTAAACAATGAGCAGTTCTTC. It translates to CATSSPGTGLNNEQFF.

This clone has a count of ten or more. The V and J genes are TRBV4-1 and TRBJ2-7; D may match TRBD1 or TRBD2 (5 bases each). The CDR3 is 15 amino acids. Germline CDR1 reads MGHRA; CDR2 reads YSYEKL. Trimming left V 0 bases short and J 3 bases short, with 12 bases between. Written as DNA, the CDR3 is TGCGCCAGCAGCCAAGACCCGGGACCAGTCTACGAGCAGTACTTC. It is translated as CASSQDPGPVYEQYF.

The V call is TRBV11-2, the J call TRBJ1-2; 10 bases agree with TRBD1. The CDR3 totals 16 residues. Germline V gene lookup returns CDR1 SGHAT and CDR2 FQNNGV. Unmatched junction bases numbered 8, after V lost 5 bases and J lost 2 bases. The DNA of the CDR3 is TGTGCCAGCAGCCCTGCGGGGGACAGGGGCAACTATGGCTACACCTTC. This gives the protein CASSPAGDRGNYGYTF.

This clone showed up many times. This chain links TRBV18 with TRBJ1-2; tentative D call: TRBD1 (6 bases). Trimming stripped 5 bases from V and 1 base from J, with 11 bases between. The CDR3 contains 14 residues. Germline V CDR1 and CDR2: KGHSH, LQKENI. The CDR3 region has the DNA TGTGCCAGCTCATGGTCGGACAGTAACTATGGCTACACCTTC. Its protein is CASSWSDSNYGYTF. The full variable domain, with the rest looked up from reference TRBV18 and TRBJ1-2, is NAGVMQNPRHLVRRRGQEARLRCSPMKGHSHVYWYRQLPEEGLKFMVYLQKENIIDESGMPKERFSAEFPKEGPSILRIQQVVRGDSAAYFCASSWSDSNYGYTFGSGTRLTVV.

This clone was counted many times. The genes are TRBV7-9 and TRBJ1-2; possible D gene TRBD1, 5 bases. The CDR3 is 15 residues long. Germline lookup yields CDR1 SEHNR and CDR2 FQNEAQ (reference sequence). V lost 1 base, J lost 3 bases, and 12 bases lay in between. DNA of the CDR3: TGTGCCAGCAGCTTAGGGCAGGGCTTCGACTATGGCTACACCTTC. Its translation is CASSLGQGFDYGYTF.

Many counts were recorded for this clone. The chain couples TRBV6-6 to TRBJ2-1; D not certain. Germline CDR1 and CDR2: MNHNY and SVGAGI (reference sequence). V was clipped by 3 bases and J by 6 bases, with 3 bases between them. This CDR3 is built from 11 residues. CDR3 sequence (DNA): TGTGCCAGCAGTTATTCCAATGAGCAGTTCTTC. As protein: CASSYSNEQFF.

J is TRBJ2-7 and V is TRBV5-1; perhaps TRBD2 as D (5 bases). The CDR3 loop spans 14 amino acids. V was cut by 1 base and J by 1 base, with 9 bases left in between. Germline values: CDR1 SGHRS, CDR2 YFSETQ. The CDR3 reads CASSLTSRSYEQYF. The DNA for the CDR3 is TGCGCCAGCAGCTTGACTAGTAGGTCCTACGAGCAGTACTTC.

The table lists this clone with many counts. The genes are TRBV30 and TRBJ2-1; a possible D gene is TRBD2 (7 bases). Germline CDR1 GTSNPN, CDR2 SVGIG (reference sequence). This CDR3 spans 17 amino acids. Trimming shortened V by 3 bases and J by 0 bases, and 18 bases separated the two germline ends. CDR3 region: CAWSPGGRGLSYNEQFF. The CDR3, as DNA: TGTGCCTGGAGCCCCGGGGGGCGGGGGCTCTCCTACAATGAGCAGTTCTTC.

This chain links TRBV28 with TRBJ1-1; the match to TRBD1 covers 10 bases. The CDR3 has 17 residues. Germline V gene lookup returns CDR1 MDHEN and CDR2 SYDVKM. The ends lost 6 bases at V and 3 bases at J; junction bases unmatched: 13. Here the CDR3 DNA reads TGTGCCAGCAGCCCAGCGCGGGACAGGGGTTTGTACACTGAAGCTTTCTTT. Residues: CASSPARDRGLYTEAFF. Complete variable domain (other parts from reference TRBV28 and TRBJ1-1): DVKVTQSSRYLVKRTGEKVFLECVQDMDHENMFWYRQDPGLGLRLIYFSYDVKMKEKGDIPEGYSVSREKKERFSLILESASTNQTSMYLCASSPARDRGLYTEAFFGQGTRLTVV.

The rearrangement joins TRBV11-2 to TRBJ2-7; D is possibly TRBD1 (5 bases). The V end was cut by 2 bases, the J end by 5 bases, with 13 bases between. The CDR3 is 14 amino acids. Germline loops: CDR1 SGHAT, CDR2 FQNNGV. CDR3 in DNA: TGTGCCAGCAGCTTAATTCAGGGTCACCACGAGCAGTACTTC. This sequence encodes CASSLIQGHHEQYF.

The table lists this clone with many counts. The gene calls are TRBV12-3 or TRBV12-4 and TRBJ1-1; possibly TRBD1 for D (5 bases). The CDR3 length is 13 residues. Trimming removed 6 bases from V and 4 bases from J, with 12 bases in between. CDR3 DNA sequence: TGTGCCAGCAGGGGTGGGGGGGGCACTGAAGCTTTCTTT. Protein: CASRGGGGTEAFF.

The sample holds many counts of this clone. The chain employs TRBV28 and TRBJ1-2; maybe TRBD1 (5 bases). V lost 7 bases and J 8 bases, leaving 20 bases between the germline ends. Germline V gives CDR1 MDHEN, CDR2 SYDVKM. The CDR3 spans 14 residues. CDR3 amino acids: CASTQPPGVEGYTF. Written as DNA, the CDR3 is TGTGCCAGCACCCAACCCCCGGGGGTGGAGGGCTACACCTTC.

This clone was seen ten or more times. The DNA for the CDR3 is TGCAGTGCCACCTCTCCAGGGGTATCGGGTCAGCCCCAGCATTTT. Its protein product is CSATSPGVSGQPQHF. The rearrangement links TRBV20-1 to TRBJ1-5, with TRBD1 as a possible D gene (6 bases). The V gene's germline CDR1 is DFQATT and CDR2 SNEGSKA (reference sequence). The V and J ends lost 6 bases and 6 bases respectively, with 21 bases between them. The CDR3 spans 15 residues.

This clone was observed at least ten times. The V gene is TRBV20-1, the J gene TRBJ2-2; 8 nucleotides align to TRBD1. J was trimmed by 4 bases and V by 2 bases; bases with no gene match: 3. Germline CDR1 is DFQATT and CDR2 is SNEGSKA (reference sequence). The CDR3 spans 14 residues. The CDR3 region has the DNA TGCAGTGCTAGACAGGGGGCAAGCACCGGGGAGCTGTTTTTT. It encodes CSARQGASTGELFF.

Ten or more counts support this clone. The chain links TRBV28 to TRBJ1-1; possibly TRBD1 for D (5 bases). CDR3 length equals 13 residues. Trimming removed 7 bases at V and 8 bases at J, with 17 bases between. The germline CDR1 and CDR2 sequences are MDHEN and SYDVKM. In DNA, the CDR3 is TGTGCCAGCACCCGCCTCCGTGGGGGGGAAGCTTTCTTT. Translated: CASTRLRGGEAFF.

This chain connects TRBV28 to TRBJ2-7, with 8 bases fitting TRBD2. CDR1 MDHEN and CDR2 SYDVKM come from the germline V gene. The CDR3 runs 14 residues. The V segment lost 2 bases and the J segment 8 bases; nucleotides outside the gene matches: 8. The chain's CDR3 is CASSLTAGVAKQYF. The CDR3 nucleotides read TGTGCCAGCAGTTTAACAGCGGGAGTAGCAAAGCAGTACTTC.

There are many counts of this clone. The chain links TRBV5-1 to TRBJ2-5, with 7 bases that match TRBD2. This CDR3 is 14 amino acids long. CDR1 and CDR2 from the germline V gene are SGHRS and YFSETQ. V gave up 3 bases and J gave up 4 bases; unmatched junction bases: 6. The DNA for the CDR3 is TGCGCCAGCAGCTACTGGACTAGACGAGAGACCCAGTACTTC. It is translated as CASSYWTRRETQYF.

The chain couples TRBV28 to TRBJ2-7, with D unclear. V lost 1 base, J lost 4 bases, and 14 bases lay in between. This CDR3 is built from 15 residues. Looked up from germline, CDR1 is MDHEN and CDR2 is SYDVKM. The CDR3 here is CASSLLVEGKYEQYF. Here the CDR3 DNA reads TGTGCCAGCAGTTTATTGGTGGAAGGAAAGTACGAGCAGTACTTC. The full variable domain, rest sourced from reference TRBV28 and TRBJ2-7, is DVKVTQSSRYLVKRTGEKVFLECVQDMDHENMFWYRQDPGLGLRLIYFSYDVKMKEKGDIPEGYSVSREKKERFSLILESASTNQTSMYLCASSLLVEGKYEQYFGPGTRLTVT.

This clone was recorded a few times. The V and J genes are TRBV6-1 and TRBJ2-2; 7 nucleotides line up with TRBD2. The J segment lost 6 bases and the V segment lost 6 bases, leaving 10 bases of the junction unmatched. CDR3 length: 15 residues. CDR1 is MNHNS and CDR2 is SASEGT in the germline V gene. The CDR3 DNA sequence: TGTGCCAGCAGCGTAGACGGGAGGAGGGCCGGGGAGCTGTTTTTT. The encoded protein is CASSVDGRRAGELFF.